These 24 T cell receptor beta chains came from one sample sequenced in a study of T cell clonality in common variable immunodeficiency. Libraries were prepared by immunoSEQ multiplex PCR; TCRdb keeps only in-frame clonotypes and omits some of them. This repertoire holds about 44,000 clones, and none appear only once. Source material: peripheral blood mononuclear cells. These receptor sequences come from a person aged 18 to 75 in good health.

This clone was seen ten or more times. The read stops 3 residues short of the end of the CDR3; the missing end is completed from the germline J gene. This rearrangement joins TRBV20-1 to TRBJ1-1; possibly TRBD1 for D (5 bases). V was pared by 7 bases and J by 3 bases, with 12 bases between. The CDR3 spans 12 residues. CDR1 is DFQATT, CDR2 SNEGSKA, per germline (reference sequence). The part of the CDR3 DNA that was read is TGCAGTGTGGCCCAAGGGGACACTGAA. This codes for CSVAQGDTE. The CDR3 as a whole reads CSVAQGDTEAFF.

This clone was found many times. The CDR3 end lies 3 residues beyond the end of the read and is filled in from the germline J gene. The rearrangement joins TRBV11-2 to TRBJ2-5, with 7 bases matching TRBD2. Germline V gene data show CDR1 as SGHAT and CDR2 as FQNNGV. The CDR3 extends over 15 amino acids. J gave up 5 bases and V 5 bases, and 11 bases lay outside the gene matches. This CDR3 reads CASSPWGGDAETQYF. The CDR3 bases that were read are TGTGCCAGCAGCCCCTGGGGGGGAGACGCCGAGACC.

Worth noting for this clone: The read gets to within 3 residues of the CDR3 end, and the germline J gene fills in the rest. The chain links TRBV11-1 to TRBJ1-2, with unresolved D. CDR3 length: 13 residues. The V gene's germline CDR1 is SGHAT and CDR2 FQDESV (reference sequence). The CDR3 DNA, read in part, is TGTGCCAGCAGCCCCTCGAGGGCAGAAGGC. Translated: CASSPSRAEG. The entire CDR3 protein is CASSPSRAEGYTF.

This clone was counted at least ten times. The read ends 3 residues before the CDR3 terminus; that terminus is restored from the germline J gene. Other DNA sequences within the sample encode an identical CDR3. The chain joins TRBV6-2 or TRBV6-3 to TRBJ2-5; no firm D call. The germline V gene has CDR1 MNHEY and CDR2 SVGEGT. This CDR3 comprises 16 residues. Trimming left V 3 bases short and J 2 bases short, with 16 bases between. Incomplete CDR3 DNA: TGTGCCAGCAGTTATTCCGCTGGCAGTTCACAAGAGACC. Protein: CASSYSAGSSQET. The entire CDR3 is CASSYSAGSSQETQYF.

This clone has at least ten counts. The read terminates 3 residues before the CDR3 end, so the remaining end is supplied by the germline J gene. This chain uses TRBV5-1 with TRBJ2-1; 7 nucleotides match TRBD2. CDR1 is SGHRS and CDR2 is YFSETQ in the germline V gene. This CDR3 is 15 amino acids long. J lost 6 bases, V lost 4 bases, and 10 bases had no gene match. Partial CDR3 DNA: TGCGCCAGCAGCACCAGGCTACTAGCGAGCAATGAG. This sequence encodes CASSTRLLASNE. The entire CDR3 protein is CASSTRLLASNEQFF.

This clone was counted at least ten times. The missing CDR3 end, 3 residues past where the read stops, is filled in from the germline J gene. This chain joins TRBV5-1 and TRBJ1-1, with D perhaps matching TRBD1 (5 bases). The CDR3 is 15 residues long. The germline V and J ends were trimmed by 0 bases and 6 bases, with 15 bases remaining between them. Germline assignment: CDR1 SGHRS and CDR2 YFSETQ. CDR3: CASSLAWRRGAEAFF. Partial CDR3 DNA: TGCGCCAGCAGCTTGGCCTGGAGAAGAGGGGCTGAA.

Ten or more counts support this clone. The sequence runs out 3 residues before the end of the CDR3; the remainder is reconstructed from the germline J gene. The chain couples TRBV13 to TRBJ2-5, with 7 bases aligning to TRBD1. Germline CDR1 reads PRHDT; CDR2 reads FYEKMQ (reference sequence). The CDR3 length is 16 residues. V was clipped by 0 bases and J by 1 base; unmatched bases: 5. This CDR3 reads CASSLGRDSFQETQYF. The CDR3 bases that were read are TGTGCCAGCAGCTTAGGCCGGGACAGCTTCCAAGAGACC.

This clone showed up many times. The CDR3 end lies 3 residues beyond the end of the read and is filled in from the germline J gene. This rearrangement joins TRBV29-1 to TRBJ1-5, with D possibly being TRBD1 (6 bases). In germline, CDR1 is SQVTM, CDR2 ANQGSEA. The V end lost 2 bases, the J end lost 0 bases, and 17 bases lay between the germline ends. The CDR3 runs to 17 residues. CDR3 sequence reads: CSVEPHEGDYSNQPQHF. The part of the CDR3 DNA that was read is TGCAGCGTTGAACCCCATGAGGGGGATTATAGCAATCAGCCC.

There are many counts of this clone. With the read ending 3 residues before the CDR3 end, the germline J gene is used to fill in that end. The chain combines TRBV6-2 or TRBV6-3 with TRBJ1-5, with 10 bases matching TRBD1. The V and J ends lost 1 base and 7 bases, in that order; junction bases with no gene match: 10. Germline V gene sequence: CDR1 MNHEY, CDR2 SVGEGT. This CDR3 region has 17 residues. Here the CDR3 reads CASSYFAPGQGWQPQHF. CDR3 DNA, as far as it was read: TGTGCCAGCAGTTACTTCGCTCCGGGACAGGGGTGGCAGCCC.

This clone was detected many times. The missing CDR3 end, 3 residues past where the read stops, is filled in from the germline J gene. This chain links TRBV5-1 with TRBJ2-7; 9 bases map to TRBD2. The V and J ends lost 4 bases and 2 bases, in that order; junction bases with no gene match: 16. Per the germline V gene, CDR1 is SGHRS and CDR2 is YFSETQ. This CDR3 comprises 18 residues. CDR3 sequence: CASSPGRGLARGAYEQYF. CDR3 DNA (partial): TGCGCCAGCAGCCCTGGAAGAGGACTAGCGCGAGGAGCCTACGAG.

This clone showed up many times. The sequence runs out 3 residues before the end of the CDR3; the remainder is reconstructed from the germline J gene. The J gene is TRBJ2-1, the V gene TRBV19; 10 bases are a match to TRBD2. Germline loops: CDR1 LNHDA, CDR2 SQIVND (reference sequence). V trimming: 9 bases; J trimming: 7 bases; junction bases outside the gene matches: 15. The CDR3 covers 16 residues. The CDR3 spells CASSRGTSVFSNEQFF. The sequenced part of the CDR3 DNA is TGTGCCAGCTCCCGGGGGACTAGCGTTTTCAGTAATGAG.

This clone was observed at least ten times. The read comes to an end 3 residues before the CDR3 does, leaving the germline J gene to fill in the end. The chain employs TRBV19 and TRBJ1-2; tentative D call: TRBD1 (6 bases). Deletions cut 7 bases from V and 7 bases from J, with 16 bases between. The CDR3 is 13 residues long. Germline V gene lookup returns CDR1 LNHDA and CDR2 SQIVND (reference sequence). CDR3: CASTPEAGAGYTF. CDR3 bases read: TGTGCCAGTACCCCAGAGGCAGGGGCTGGC. The full variable domain, rest sourced from reference TRBV19 and TRBJ1-2, is DGGITQSPKYLFRKEGQNVTLSCEQNLNHDAMYWYRQDPGQGLRLIYYSQIVNDFQKGDIAEGYSVSREKKESFPLTVTSAQKNPTAFYLCASTPEAGAGYTFGSGTRLTVV.

There are many counts of this clone. This CDR3 is CASSPYRGRPDEQYF. Incomplete CDR3 DNA: TGTGCCAGCAGCCCCTACAGGGGTCGTCCGGACGAG. This chain uses TRBV7-8 with TRBJ2-7, with 7 bases that match TRBD1. The CDR3 extends 3 residues past the end of the read, so its final part is completed from the germline J gene. This CDR3 region has 15 residues. Germline V CDR1 and CDR2: SGHVS, FQNEAQ. V was clipped by 5 bases and J by 5 bases; unmatched bases: 12.

Many counts were recorded for this clone. The sequenced fragment ends 3 residues before the CDR3 boundary, so the rest is inferred from the germline J gene. The chain is built from TRBV19 and TRBJ1-6, with D possibly TRBD1 on 6 matching bases. The CDR3 runs 14 residues. The V gene lost 6 bases and the J gene lost 6 bases, with 12 bases spanning the gap. Looked up from germline, CDR1 is LNHDA and CDR2 is SQIVND (reference sequence). The CDR3 bases that were read are TGTGCCAGTAGCTTCAGGGGAACTAATTCACCC. Amino acid sequence: CASSFRGTNSP. The entire CDR3 protein is CASSFRGTNSPLHF.

The table lists this clone with many counts. The read terminates 3 residues ahead of where the CDR3 ends, so the germline J gene completes it. The rearrangement uses TRBV29-1 and TRBJ1-2, with TRBD1 matching over 7 bases. With V trimmed by 5 bases and J by 0 bases, 3 bases remained unmatched. This CDR3 has 13 residues. From germline, CDR1 is SQVTM and CDR2 ANQGSEA. The part of the CDR3 DNA that was read is TGCAGCGTTAAGACAGGGTCTAACTATGGC. Protein product: CSVKTGSNYG. The CDR3 in its entirety is CSVKTGSNYGYTF.

This clone occurred many times. The missing CDR3 end, 3 residues past where the read stops, is filled in from the germline J gene. The J gene is TRBJ2-1, the V gene TRBV7-3; 9 nucleotides agree with TRBD2. The ends lost 3 bases at V and 7 bases at J; junction bases unmatched: 4. This CDR3 has 14 amino acids. Germline assignment: CDR1 SGHTA and CDR2 FQGTGA. CDR3 amino acids: CASSFGGGGNEQFF. The CDR3 bases that were read are TGTGCCAGCAGCTTTGGCGGGGGGGGGAATGAG.

Sample share makes this clone medium-sized. The read gets to within 3 residues of the CDR3 end, and the germline J gene fills in the rest. The chain links TRBV20-1 to TRBJ2-2; 8 nucleotides align to TRBD1. V shed 3 bases, J shed 7 bases, and the junction held 7 bases outside the gene matches. Germline V gene sequence: CDR1 DFQATT, CDR2 SNEGSKA (reference sequence). The CDR3 is 14 residues long. CDR3 DNA (partial): TGCAGTGCTAGTAAGGACAGGGCGATCGGGGAG. Translated: CSASKDRAIGE. The full-length CDR3 reads as CSASKDRAIGELFF.

The sample holds many counts of this clone. The CDR3 goes on 3 residues after the read ends, and that part is filled in from the germline J gene. The rearrangement uses TRBV5-6 and TRBJ1-1; 7 bases map to TRBD1. The CDR3 is made up of 14 amino acids. With V trimmed by 1 base and J by 5 bases, 5 bases remained unmatched. Germline CDR1 is SGHDT and CDR2 is YYEEEE. The sequenced part of the CDR3 DNA is TGTGCCAGCAGCTTGCGACAGGGTCGTACTGAA. Translated: CASSLRQGRTE. The entire CDR3 sequence reads CASSLRQGRTEAFF.

This clone was counted at least ten times. The read comes to an end 3 residues before the CDR3 does, leaving the germline J gene to fill in the end. This sample also contains other DNA sequences that code for the same CDR3. The rearrangement joins TRBV20-1 to TRBJ2-1; 9 bases map to TRBD2. CDR1 is DFQATT, CDR2 SNEGSKA, per germline (reference sequence). This CDR3 is 15 amino acids long. The V and J ends lost 0 bases and 4 bases, in that order; junction bases with no gene match: 4. The CDR3 protein is CSARDLLAGYNEQFF. The sequenced part of the CDR3 DNA is TGCAGTGCTAGAGATCTACTAGCGGGTTACAATGAG.

The table lists this clone with a few counts. The read gets to within 3 residues of the CDR3 end, and the germline J gene fills in the rest. The chain couples TRBV27 to TRBJ2-7; TRBD1 matches at 9 bases. V lost 1 base to trimming and J lost 2 bases; unmatched junction nucleotides: 0. The CDR3 is 14 amino acids. Germline V gene data show CDR1 as MNHEY and CDR2 as SMNVEV (reference sequence). The sequenced CDR3 bases are TGTGCCAGCAGTTTATACAGGGGGCCCTACGAG. This gives the protein CASSLYRGPYE. The entire CDR3 protein reads CASSLYRGPYEQYF.

This clone was counted ten times or more. The read comes to an end 3 residues before the CDR3 does, leaving the germline J gene to fill in the end. The chain couples TRBV6-2 or TRBV6-3 to TRBJ1-6, with D perhaps TRBD1 (5 bases). CDR3 size: 15 residues. Germline assignment: CDR1 MNHEY and CDR2 SVGEGT. Trimming removed 6 bases from V and 9 bases from J, with 18 bases in between. The CDR3 reads CASRTWEGLVSPLHF. The sequenced part of the CDR3 DNA is TGTGCCAGCAGGACCTGGGAGGGACTTGTTTCACCC.

The sample holds many counts of this clone. Sequencing ends 3 residues short of the CDR3 end; the germline J gene provides the rest. The V gene is TRBV13, the J gene TRBJ1-5, with D maybe TRBD1 (5 bases). V lost 0 bases and J 2 bases, leaving 11 bases between the germline ends. Germline V gene sequence: CDR1 PRHDT, CDR2 FYEKMQ (reference sequence). This CDR3 is built from 16 residues. The CDR3 reads CASSLGRGTGNQPQHF. The CDR3 bases that were read are TGTGCCAGCAGCTTAGGGAGGGGTACGGGCAATCAGCCC.

This clone appeared many times. The observed sequence ends 3 residues before the CDR3 terminus, with the missing tail filled in from the germline J gene. The genes are TRBV5-1 and TRBJ1-2; D ambiguous. The V gene's germline CDR1 is SGHRS and CDR2 YFSETQ. There are 15 residues in the CDR3. Trimming took 0 bases from V and 4 from J, leaving 13 bases between them. The CDR3 spells CASSLAYPPGYGYTF. The CDR3 DNA, read in part, is TGCGCCAGCAGCTTGGCGTACCCACCCGGCTATGGC.

This clone has at least ten counts. The CDR3 is cut off 3 residues early in the read; its end comes from the germline J gene. The chain has TRBV5-1 and TRBJ2-7, with TRBD1 identical over 9 bases. The V segment lost 0 bases and the J segment 5 bases; nucleotides outside the gene matches: 6. The CDR3 consists of 15 residues. Germline assignment: CDR1 SGHRS and CDR2 YFSETQ. CDR3 sequence reads: CASSLGGQGIHEQYF. CDR3 DNA, as far as it was read: TGCGCCAGCAGCTTGGGCGGACAGGGGATCCACGAG.